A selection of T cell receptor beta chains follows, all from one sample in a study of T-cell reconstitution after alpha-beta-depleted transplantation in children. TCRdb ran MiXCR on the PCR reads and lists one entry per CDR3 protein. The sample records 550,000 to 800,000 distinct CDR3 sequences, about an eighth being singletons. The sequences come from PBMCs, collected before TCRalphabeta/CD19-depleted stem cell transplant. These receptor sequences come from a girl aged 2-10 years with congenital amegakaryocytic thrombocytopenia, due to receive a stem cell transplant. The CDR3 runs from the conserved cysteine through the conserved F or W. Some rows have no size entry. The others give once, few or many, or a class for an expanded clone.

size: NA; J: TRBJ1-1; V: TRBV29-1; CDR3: CSVGTGGPEAFF
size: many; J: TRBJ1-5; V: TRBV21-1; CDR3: CASLGRQTINQPQHF
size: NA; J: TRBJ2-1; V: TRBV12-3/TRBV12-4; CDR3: CASSLDAGGGNEQLF
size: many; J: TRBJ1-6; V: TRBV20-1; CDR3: CSARKAGGYNSPLHF
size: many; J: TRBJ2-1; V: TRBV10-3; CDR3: CATLRLAGGGDEQFF
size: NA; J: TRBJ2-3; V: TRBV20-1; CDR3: CSARTGTSGQLDTQYF
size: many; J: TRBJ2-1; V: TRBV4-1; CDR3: CASSLEAVSYNEQFF
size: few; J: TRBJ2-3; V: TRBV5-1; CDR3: CASSSPGLPLGDTQYF
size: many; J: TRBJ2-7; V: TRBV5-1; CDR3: CASSLSGTGGDEQYF
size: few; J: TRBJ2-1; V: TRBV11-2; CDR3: CASSLASVGNEQFF
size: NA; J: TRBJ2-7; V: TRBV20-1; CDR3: CSAGGTEPNYEQYF
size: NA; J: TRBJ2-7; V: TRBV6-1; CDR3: CASNPFKAGAYEQYF
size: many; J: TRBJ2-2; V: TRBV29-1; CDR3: CSVAHANTGELFF
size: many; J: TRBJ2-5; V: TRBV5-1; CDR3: CASSAILAGAEETQYF
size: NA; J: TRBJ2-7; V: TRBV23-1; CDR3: CASSLRTAHYEQYF
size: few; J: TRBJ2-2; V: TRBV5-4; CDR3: CASSGAVMGTGELFF
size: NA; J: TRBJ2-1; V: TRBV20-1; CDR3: CCASSGSGGGFYNEQFF
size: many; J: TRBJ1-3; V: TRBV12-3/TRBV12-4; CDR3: CASRAGLEGNTIYF
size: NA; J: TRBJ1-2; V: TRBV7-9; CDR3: CASSSYSITNYGYTF
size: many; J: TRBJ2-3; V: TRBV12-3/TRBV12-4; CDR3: CASSFFAGSGTQYF
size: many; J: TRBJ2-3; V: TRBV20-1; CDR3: CSARDLASSTDTQYF
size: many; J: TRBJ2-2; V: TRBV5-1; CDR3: CASTPDANTGELFF
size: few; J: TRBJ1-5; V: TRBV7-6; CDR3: CASSLEAGIGNQPQHF
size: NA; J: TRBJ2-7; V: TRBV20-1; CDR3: CSATGGTSGRAYEQYF
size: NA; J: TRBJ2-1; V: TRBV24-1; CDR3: CATSDSYVVSYNEQFF
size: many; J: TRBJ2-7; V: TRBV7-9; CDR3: CASTILVYGTYEQYF
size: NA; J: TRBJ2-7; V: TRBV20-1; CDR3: CSVGQARGEQYF
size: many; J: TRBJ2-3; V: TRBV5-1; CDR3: CASSWTGPTDTQYF
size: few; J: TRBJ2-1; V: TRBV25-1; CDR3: CASTGPGSAMSDEQFF
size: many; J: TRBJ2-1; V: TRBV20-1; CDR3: CSALTRGRLDEQFF
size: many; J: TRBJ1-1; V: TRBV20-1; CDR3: CSARDNRAGGTEAFF
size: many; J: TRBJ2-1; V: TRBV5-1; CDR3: CASSPGLASYNEQFF
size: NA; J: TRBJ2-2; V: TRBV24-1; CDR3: CATSDLGTGTGELFF
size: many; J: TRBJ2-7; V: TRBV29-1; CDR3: CSVTFSYEQYF
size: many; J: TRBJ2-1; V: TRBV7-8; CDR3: CASSLFLLAGGYNEQFF
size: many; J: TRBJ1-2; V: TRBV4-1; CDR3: CASSQLFDREGGGYTF
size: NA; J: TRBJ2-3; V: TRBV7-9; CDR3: CASSYEGSPDTQYF
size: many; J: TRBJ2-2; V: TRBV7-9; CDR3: CASSPNTNTGELFF
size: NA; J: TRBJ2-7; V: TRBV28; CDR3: CASSFLLAGDYEQYF
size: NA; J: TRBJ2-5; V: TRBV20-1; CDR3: CSALGTGETQYF
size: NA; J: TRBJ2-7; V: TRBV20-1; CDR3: CSARTQETNIHEQYF
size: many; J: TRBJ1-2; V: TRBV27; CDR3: CASSLSAPAAQIYGYTF
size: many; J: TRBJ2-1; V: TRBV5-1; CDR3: CASSPGPSISYNEQFF
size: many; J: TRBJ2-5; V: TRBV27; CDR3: CASGLLYQETQYF
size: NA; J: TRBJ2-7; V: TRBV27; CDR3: CASSADRGPYEQYF
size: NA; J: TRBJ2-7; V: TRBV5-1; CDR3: CASSLVTEGSYEQYF
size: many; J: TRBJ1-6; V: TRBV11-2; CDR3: CASSLAGEEPLHF
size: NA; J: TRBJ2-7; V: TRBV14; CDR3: CASSRGTSGYYEQYF
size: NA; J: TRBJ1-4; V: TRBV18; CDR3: CASSPLSGQGYEKLFF
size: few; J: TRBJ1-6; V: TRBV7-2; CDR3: CASSPRTAADNSPLHF
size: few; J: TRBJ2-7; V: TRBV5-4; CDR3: CASSSYQGGEQYF